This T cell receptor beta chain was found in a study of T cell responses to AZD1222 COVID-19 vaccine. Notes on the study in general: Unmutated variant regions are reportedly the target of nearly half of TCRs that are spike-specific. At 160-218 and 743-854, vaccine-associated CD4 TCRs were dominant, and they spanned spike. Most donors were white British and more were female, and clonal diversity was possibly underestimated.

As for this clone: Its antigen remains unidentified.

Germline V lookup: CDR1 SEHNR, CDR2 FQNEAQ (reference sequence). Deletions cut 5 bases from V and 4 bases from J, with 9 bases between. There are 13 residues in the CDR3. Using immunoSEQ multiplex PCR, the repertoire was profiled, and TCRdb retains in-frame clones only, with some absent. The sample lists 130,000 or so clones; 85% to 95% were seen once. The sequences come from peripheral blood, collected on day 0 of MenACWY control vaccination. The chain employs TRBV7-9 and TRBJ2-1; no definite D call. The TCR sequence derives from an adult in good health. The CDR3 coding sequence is TGTGCCAGCAGCATAACAGAGTACAATGAGCAGTTCTTC. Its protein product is CASSITEYNEQFF.